These 25 T cell receptor beta chains came from one sample sequenced in a study of cytomegalovirus exposure and HLA in healthy donors. PCR was performed using 60 Vbeta and 13 Jbeta primers. The data were produced by immunoSEQ multiplex PCR, yet TCRdb's version contains in-frame clones alone and is incomplete. The repertoire holds 90,000 to 95,000 clones, with over 75% as singletons. The sequenced sample consisted of PBMCs. All receptors derive from a male donor in good health and CMV-seropositive.

V usage is TRBV7-6 and J usage is TRBJ2-5; 7 bases are shared with TRBD2. V lost 5 bases and J lost 1; bases outside the gene matches: 4. The length of the CDR3 is 14 residues. In germline, CDR1 is SGHVS, CDR2 FNYEAQ. CDR3 amino acids: CASSRSGTQETQYF. Here the CDR3 DNA reads TGTGCCAGCAGCCGCAGCGGGACCCAAGAGACCCAGTACTTC.

This sequence joins TRBV5-6 and TRBJ2-7; TRBD1 aligns across 8 bases. The V segment lost 4 bases and the J segment 0 bases; nucleotides outside the gene matches: 3. CDR1 and CDR2 (germline): SGHDT, YYEEEE. The length of the CDR3 is 14 residues. CDR3 amino acids: CASSRTGSSYEQYF. CDR3 in DNA: TGTGCCAGCAGCCGGACAGGGAGCTCCTACGAGCAGTACTTC.

J is TRBJ2-2 and V is TRBV19, with D maybe TRBD1 (6 bases). With 6 bases removed from V and 3 bases from J, the gap between germline ends came to 14 bases. CDR1 and CDR2 (germline): LNHDA, SQIVND (reference sequence). The CDR3 totals 15 residues. CDR3: CASSPQGWDTGELFF. CDR3 in DNA: TGTGCCAGTAGCCCACAGGGTTGGGACACCGGGGAGCTGTTTTTT.

The V call is TRBV19, the J call TRBJ1-1, with TRBD1 matching 7 bases. This CDR3 spans 12 amino acids. Germline V lookup: CDR1 LNHDA, CDR2 SQIVND (reference sequence). The trim removed 6 bases at V and 4 bases at J, leaving 2 bases unmatched. This CDR3 reads CASSHRGTEAFF. The CDR3 bases are TGTGCCAGTAGCCACAGGGGCACTGAAGCTTTCTTT.

The chain is built from TRBV5-1 and TRBJ1-4; possibly TRBD1 for D (5 bases). Germline V gives CDR1 SGHRS, CDR2 YFSETQ. The CDR3 spans 16 residues. V was cut by 4 bases and J by 0 bases, with 13 bases left in between. CDR3 amino acids: CASSLLQGATNEKLFF. The CDR3 nucleotides are TGCGCCAGCAGCCTGCTCCAGGGTGCAACTAATGAAAAACTGTTTTTT.

The rearrangement links TRBV6-1 to TRBJ2-1; a possible D gene is TRBD1 (5 bases). In germline, CDR1 is MNHNS, CDR2 SASEGT. Trimming left V 5 bases short and J 9 bases short, with 11 bases between. This CDR3 region has 12 residues. The CDR3 sequence: CASSLDSTEQFF. The DNA of the CDR3 is TGTGCCAGCAGTTTAGACAGCACTGAGCAGTTCTTC.

This rearrangement joins TRBV5-4 to TRBJ2-7, with 9 bases matching TRBD1. Germline V gene lookup returns CDR1 SGHNT and CDR2 YYREEE (reference sequence). V was pared by 3 bases and J by 3 bases, with 7 bases of the junction left unmatched. The CDR3 runs 15 residues. As DNA, the CDR3 is TGTGCCAGCAGCTCCGGACAGGGGCCCCTCTACGAGCAGTACTTC. Protein sequence: CASSSGQGPLYEQYF.

This chain links TRBV28 with TRBJ2-5; a weak D match, TRBD2 (7 bases). The germline V gene has CDR1 MDHEN and CDR2 SYDVKM. This CDR3 is 14 amino acids long. Trimming pared 5 bases from V and 4 bases from J, leaving 14 bases between. The CDR3 sequence: CASSRGAPPETQYF. As DNA, the CDR3 is TGTGCCAGCAGTCGGGGGGCCCCCCCAGAGACCCAGTACTTC.

The J gene is TRBJ1-5, the V gene TRBV2, with D uncertain. V was pared by 6 bases and J by 2 bases, with 17 bases between. Germline V gene data show CDR1 as SNHLY and CDR2 as FYNNEI. The CDR3 has 16 residues. CDR3 DNA: TGTGCCAGCAGCCTCCTTACGATTGGGCGCAATCAGCCCCAGCATTTT. It yields the protein CASSLLTIGRNQPQHF.

The chain has TRBV11-2 and TRBJ1-2; D is possibly TRBD1 (6 bases). Trimming pared 5 bases from V and 4 bases from J, leaving 17 bases between. The CDR3 runs to 15 residues. Germline CDR1 is SGHAT and CDR2 is FQNNGV. CDR3 region: CASSHRDNPSYGYTF. For the CDR3, the DNA is TGTGCCAGCAGCCACCGGGACAACCCCTCCTATGGCTACACCTTC.

In DNA form, the CDR3 reads TGTGCCATCAGTGACCCCGGACAGGGCGGCAATGAGCAGTTCTTC. This encodes CAISDPGQGGNEQFF. The chain joins TRBV10-3 to TRBJ2-1, with 8 nucleotides matching TRBD1. Germline assignment: CDR1 ENHRY and CDR2 SYGVKD. The CDR3 runs to 15 residues. Germline trimming cut 3 bases from V and 6 bases from J; bases unmatched to any gene: 7.

The chain links TRBV28 to TRBJ2-7, with 8 bases that match TRBD1. CDR1 and CDR2 from the germline V gene are MDHEN and SYDVKM. CDR3 size: 15 residues. After removal of 6 bases from V and 2 bases from J, the junction contained 9 bases not matched to a gene. The CDR3 loop reads CASSLGTGGPYEQYF. CDR3 DNA sequence: TGTGCCAGCAGCCTTGGCACAGGGGGTCCCTACGAGCAGTACTTC.

The chain is built from TRBV6-1 and TRBJ2-2, with TRBD2 as a possible D gene (5 bases). Germline CDR1 is MNHNS and CDR2 is SASEGT. The CDR3 is made up of 14 amino acids. The germline V and J ends were trimmed by 4 bases and 7 bases, with 13 bases remaining between them. CDR3 bases: TGTGCCAGCAGTGTAACTAGAGGCCTCGGGGAGCTGTTTTTT. This encodes CASSVTRGLGELFF.

The chain employs TRBV9 and TRBJ2-5, with D maybe TRBD1 (6 bases). V was trimmed by 4 bases and J by 5 bases, leaving 18 bases between them. The CDR3 is made up of 15 amino acids. CDR1 and CDR2 from the germline V gene are SGDLS and YYNGEE. The DNA of the CDR3 is TGTGCCAGCAGCCCCTACAGGGCTGAGTCGGAGACCCAGTACTTC. It encodes CASSPYRAESETQYF.

The gene calls are TRBV19 and TRBJ2-7; 7 bases line up with TRBD2. After removal of 9 bases from V and 3 bases from J, the junction contained 17 bases not matched to a gene. This CDR3 region has 16 residues. Germline V lookup: CDR1 LNHDA, CDR2 SQIVND (reference sequence). This chain's CDR3 is CASSPSVRRGFYEQYF. The CDR3 nucleotides read TGTGCCAGCAGCCCTTCCGTCCGGCGGGGGTTCTACGAGCAGTACTTC.

The chain links TRBV30 to TRBJ2-3, with 8 bases fitting TRBD2. The CDR3 consists of 14 residues. After removal of 3 bases from V and 3 bases from J, the junction contained 5 bases not matched to a gene. CDR1 is GTSNPN, CDR2 SVGIG, per germline (reference sequence). In DNA form, the CDR3 reads TGTGCCTGGAGGGGGACTAGAACTACAGATACGCAGTATTTT. Protein: CAWRGTRTTDTQYF.

This rearrangement joins TRBV4-2 to TRBJ2-5; possibly TRBD1 for D (5 bases). The length of the CDR3 is 14 residues. V was shortened by 2 bases and J by 7 bases, with 14 bases between the two germline ends. Looked up from germline, CDR1 is LGHNA and CDR2 is YNFKEQ. The CDR3 sequence is CASSQSTDSGTQYF. In DNA, the CDR3 is TGTGCCAGCAGCCAATCGACAGATTCGGGGACCCAGTACTTC.

This chain links TRBV27 with TRBJ1-4; TRBD1 matches at 10 bases. CDR1 is MNHEY and CDR2 is SMNVEV in the germline V gene (reference sequence). V trimming: 8 bases; J trimming: 6 bases; junction bases outside the gene matches: 9. CDR3 length: 15 amino acids. DNA of the CDR3: TGTGCCAGCGGACAGGGGGGATTAGGCGATGAAAAACTGTTTTTT. Amino acids: CASGQGGLGDEKLFF.

This clone was detected once. The J gene is TRBJ2-1, the V gene TRBV29-1; D is uncertain. The CDR3 has 15 residues. V was cut by 5 bases and J by 4 bases, with 18 bases left in between. CDR1 and CDR2 from the germline V gene are SQVTM and ANQGSEA. In nucleotides, the CDR3 is TGCAGCGTTATTCGTGTCGGGTTGCCTTACAATGAGCAGTTCTTC. Residues: CSVIRVGLPYNEQFF.

The rearrangement uses TRBV30 and TRBJ2-7; TRBD2 agrees at 8 bases. After removal of 7 bases from V and 1 base from J, the junction contained 9 bases not matched to a gene. CDR3 length equals 14 residues. Germline V gene sequence: CDR1 GTSNPN, CDR2 SVGIG (reference sequence). CDR3 coding DNA: TGTGCCTACAACCCCGGGGGGGTATCCTACGAGCAGTACTTC. Residues: CAYNPGGVSYEQYF.

This chain connects TRBV5-4 to TRBJ2-5; the D gene is possibly TRBD1 (5 bases). This CDR3 contains 16 residues. The ends were cut back, 0 bases at V and 3 bases at J, with 15 bases in the middle. The V gene's germline CDR1 is SGHNT and CDR2 YYREEE (reference sequence). CDR3 sequence (DNA): TGTGCCAGCAGCTTGGGAAGGCGGCAGGGAAAAGAGACCCAGTACTTC. Residues: CASSLGRRQGKETQYF.

The chain recombines TRBV11-3 with TRBJ1-1, with a tentative D call TRBD1 (5 bases). The length of the CDR3 is 15 residues. V was shortened by 2 bases and J by 1 base, with 11 bases between the two germline ends. Germline loops: CDR1 SGHNT, CDR2 YENEEA. DNA for the CDR3: TGTGCCAGCAGCTTATCCCACCAGGGGAACACTGAAGCTTTCTTT. The encoded protein is CASSLSHQGNTEAFF.

This clone was recorded only once. The rearrangement uses TRBV5-8 and TRBJ2-2; D is ambiguous. Trimming took off 0 bases at V and 0 bases at J, with 6 bases between the two ends. Germline V CDR1 and CDR2: SGHTS, YDEGEE. The CDR3 consists of 15 residues. CDR3: CASSLDTPNTGELFF. As DNA, the CDR3 is TGTGCCAGCAGCTTGGACACCCCGAACACCGGGGAGCTGTTTTTT.

The J gene is TRBJ2-2, the V gene TRBV10-3; 8 nucleotides line up with TRBD2. The J segment lost 9 bases and the V segment lost 6 bases, leaving 9 bases of the junction unmatched. The germline gives CDR1 ENHRY, CDR2 SYGVKD. The CDR3 consists of 14 residues. The CDR3 DNA sequence: TGTGCCATCAGCATGACCGGGGGGGTCCGGGAGCTGTTTTTT. Protein: CAISMTGGVRELFF.

This clone has a single count. J is TRBJ2-7 and V is TRBV5-1; D is unclear. Germline CDR1 reads SGHRS; CDR2 reads YFSETQ. The CDR3 is 14 amino acids. Trimming removed 0 bases from V and 3 bases from J, with 10 bases in between. The CDR3 protein is CASSLERSNYEQYF. Here the CDR3 DNA reads TGCGCCAGCAGCTTGGAGAGGTCGAACTACGAGCAGTACTTC.